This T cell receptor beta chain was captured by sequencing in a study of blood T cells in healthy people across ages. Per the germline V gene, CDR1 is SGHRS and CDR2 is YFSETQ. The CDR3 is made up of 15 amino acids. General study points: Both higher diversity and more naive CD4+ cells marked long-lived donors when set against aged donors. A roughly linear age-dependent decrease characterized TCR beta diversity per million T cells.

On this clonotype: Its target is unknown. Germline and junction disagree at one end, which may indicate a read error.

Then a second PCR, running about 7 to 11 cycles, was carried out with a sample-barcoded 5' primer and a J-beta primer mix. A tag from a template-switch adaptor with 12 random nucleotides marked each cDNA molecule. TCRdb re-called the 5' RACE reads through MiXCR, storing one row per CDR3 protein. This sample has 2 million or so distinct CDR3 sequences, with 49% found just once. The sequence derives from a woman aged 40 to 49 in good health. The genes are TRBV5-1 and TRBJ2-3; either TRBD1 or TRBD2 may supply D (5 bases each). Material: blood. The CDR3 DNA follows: TGCACCAGCAGCTTGGTTCCGGGGACCACAGATACGCAGTATTTT. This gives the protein CTSSLVPGTTDTQYF.